This TCR beta chain originates from a study of response to subunit inactivated influenza vaccine (dated 2018 in TCRdb). Notes on the research overall: Deep quantitative profiling of the T cell receptor repertoire was used in the study to follow responses to a trivalent subunit inactivated influenza vaccine.

Beyond this particular receptor, the publication reports: It was suggested by the authors that each seasonal influenza vaccination may recruit only a limited number of new T cells.

V was cut back by 6 bases and J by 4 bases, leaving a gap of 16 bases between them. CDR1 and CDR2 are read off the germline V gene (reference sequence) as LGHDT and YNNKEL. From its cysteine to its phenylalanine, the CDR3 spans 15 amino acids. Solely the CDR3 DNA is kept, with 45 bases framed from the first base. Receptor libraries were prepared by RT-PCR. The sequencer was an Illumina HiSeq 2500. TCRdb itself trimmed the public reads at Q25 with fastp, ran MiXCR and retained productive beta chains. Records with the same CDR3 protein are collapsed into one entry carrying the most frequent genes and DNA. The sample records fewer than 750,000 distinct CDR3 sequences, 13% to 15% of which are singletons. Clones ranked in the top ten supply around 10% of the sample. Worth noting for this clonotype: It lacks a known antigen. The sample holds no much larger clone one base away, and base qualities are not on file.

The rearranged chain carries TRBV3-1 and TRBJ2-1; D gene: possibly TRBD2, on 5 matching bases. The specimen was PBMCs from blood, collected 12 days after vaccination. The clonotype comes from a man aged 50-60 years who received an inactivated influenza vaccine. Donor details come from another sample of the same person, matched by shared clones. In nucleotides, the sequence is TGTGCCAGCAGTGCCGGACTCCATAAATACAATGAGCAGTTCTTC. Its product reads: CASSAGLHKYNEQFF.